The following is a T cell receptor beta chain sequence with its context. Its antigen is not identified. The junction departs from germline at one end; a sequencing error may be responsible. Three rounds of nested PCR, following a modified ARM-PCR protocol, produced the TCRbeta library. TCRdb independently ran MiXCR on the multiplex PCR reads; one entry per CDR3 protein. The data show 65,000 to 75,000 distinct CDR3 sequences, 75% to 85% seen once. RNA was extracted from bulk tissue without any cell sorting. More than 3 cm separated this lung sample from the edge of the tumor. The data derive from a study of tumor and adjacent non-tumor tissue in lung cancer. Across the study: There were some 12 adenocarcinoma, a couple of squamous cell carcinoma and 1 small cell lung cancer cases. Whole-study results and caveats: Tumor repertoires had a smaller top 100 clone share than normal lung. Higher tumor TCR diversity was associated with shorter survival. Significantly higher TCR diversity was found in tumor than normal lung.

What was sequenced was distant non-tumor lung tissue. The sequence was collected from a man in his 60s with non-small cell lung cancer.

Here the CDR3 DNA reads TGTGCTAGCAGCCAAGATTTTTCGGGAGACTGGTCTGGGGCCAACGTCCTGACTTTC. Its translation is CASSQDFSGDWSGANVLTF. The V gene is TRBV4-2, the J gene TRBJ2-6; tentatively, D is TRBD2 (6 bases). The CDR3 is made up of 19 amino acids. Germline V lookup: CDR1 LGHNA, CDR2 YNFKEQ.